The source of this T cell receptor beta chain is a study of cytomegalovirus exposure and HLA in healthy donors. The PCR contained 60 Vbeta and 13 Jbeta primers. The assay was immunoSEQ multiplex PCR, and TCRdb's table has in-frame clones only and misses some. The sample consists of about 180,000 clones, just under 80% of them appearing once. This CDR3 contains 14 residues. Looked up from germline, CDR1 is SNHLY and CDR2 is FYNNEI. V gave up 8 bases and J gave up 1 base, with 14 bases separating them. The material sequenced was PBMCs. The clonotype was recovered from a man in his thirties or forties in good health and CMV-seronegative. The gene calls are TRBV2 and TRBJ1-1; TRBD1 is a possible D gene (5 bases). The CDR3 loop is CASRSVTGNTEAFF. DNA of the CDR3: TGTGCCAGCCGCTCCGTAACAGGGAACACTGAAGCTTTCTTT.